A single sample gave rise to the 25 T cell receptor beta chains below, sequenced in a study of blood T cell repertoires in COVID-19. Here immunoSEQ multiplex PCR was the method, and the copy in TCRdb shows in-frame clones only, minus some. The table shows fewer than 250,000 clones, with 86% occurring only once. Sequenced material: peripheral blood. Receptors were obtained from a man over 45 with acute or convalescent COVID-19.

V is TRBV6-6 and J is TRBJ2-1; TRBD1 agrees at 7 bases. This CDR3 region has 14 residues. V dropped 2 bases and J dropped 7; count of bases not matched to a gene: 5. Per germline, CDR1 MNHNY and CDR2 SVGAGI (reference sequence). CDR3: CASSYRGRVNEQFF. Written as DNA, the CDR3 is TGTGCCAGCAGTTACAGGGGGCGCGTGAATGAGCAGTTCTTC.

J is TRBJ2-1 and V is TRBV18; D gene unclear. Germline CDR1 reads KGHSH; CDR2 reads LQKENI. The CDR3 runs 16 residues. V was cut by 0 bases and J by 2 bases, with 11 bases left in between. The CDR3 sequence: CASSPPPSHPYNEQFF. The CDR3 nucleotides are TGTGCCAGCTCACCACCCCCCAGTCATCCCTACAATGAGCAGTTCTTC.

This chain connects TRBV27 to TRBJ2-3; 8 bases align to TRBD1. The CDR3 has 17 amino acids. Germline CDR1 MNHEY, CDR2 SMNVEV (reference sequence). With V trimmed by 7 bases and J by 0 bases, 12 bases remained unmatched. The CDR3 DNA sequence: TGTGCCAGCAACAGGGGGGACCGCCAGGGGAGCACAGATACGCAGTATTTT. Protein product: CASNRGDRQGSTDTQYF.

The CDR3 sequence: CASSPRQGENYGYTF. As DNA, the CDR3 is TGCGCCAGCAGCCCTCGACAGGGCGAGAACTATGGCTACACCTTC. This chain links TRBV5-1 with TRBJ1-2, with 7 bases identical to TRBD1. Germline V gene sequence: CDR1 SGHRS, CDR2 YFSETQ. The CDR3 length is 15 residues. Trimming cost V 4 bases and J 2 bases; bases outside gene matches: 8.

The chain couples TRBV18 to TRBJ2-5, with TRBD2 matching 7 bases. The CDR3 is 13 amino acids. V was pared by 5 bases and J by 3 bases, with 3 bases of the junction left unmatched. Germline V gene data show CDR1 as KGHSH and CDR2 as LQKENI. CDR3 nucleotides: TGTGCCAGCTCAAGCGGGGTCAAAGAGACCCAGTACTTC. It yields the protein CASSSGVKETQYF.

The chain employs TRBV18 and TRBJ2-7; tentative D call: TRBD1 (7 bases). V was clipped by 2 bases and J by 2 bases, with 13 bases between them. The CDR3 loop spans 15 amino acids. The germline gives CDR1 KGHSH, CDR2 LQKENI. In DNA, the CDR3 is TGTGCCAGCTCACCAGGAGGGACAGCTCCCTACGAGCAGTACTTC. It is translated as CASSPGGTAPYEQYF.

This clone was seen once. The chain recombines TRBV7-3 with TRBJ2-1, with 13 bases lining up with TRBD2. V lost 8 bases to trimming and J lost 10 bases; unmatched junction nucleotides: 8. CDR1 SGHTA and CDR2 FQGTGA come from the germline V gene. The CDR3 totals 14 residues. The CDR3 sequence: CASAPGTSGVEQFF. DNA for the CDR3: TGTGCCAGCGCACCCGGGACTAGCGGGGTAGAGCAGTTCTTC.

This clone was counted a few times. The rearrangement joins TRBV2 to TRBJ2-7; D is ambiguous. Germline V CDR1 and CDR2: SNHLY, FYNNEI. Trimming removed 1 base from V and 5 bases from J, with 12 bases in between. The CDR3 is 14 amino acids. The CDR3 DNA reads TGTGCCAGCAGTGAAGGGGCAGGTGTCAACGAGCAGTACTTC. The encoded protein is CASSEGAGVNEQYF.

The J gene is TRBJ1-1, the V gene TRBV6-2 or TRBV6-3; D might be TRBD1 (5 bases). The CDR3 sequence is 14 residues long. CDR1 is MNHEY, CDR2 SVGEGT, per germline. V was shortened by 3 bases and J by 6 bases, with 14 bases between the two germline ends. The CDR3 nucleotides are TGTGCCAGCAGTTATGGGGGGTCTAGGGCTGAAGCTTTCTTT. This translates into CASSYGGSRAEAFF.

A few counts support this clone. The J gene is TRBJ1-4, the V gene TRBV6-5, with D hard to call. Germline V gives CDR1 MNHEY, CDR2 SVGAGI. Trimming shortened V by 6 bases and J by 7 bases, and 12 bases separated the two germline ends. The CDR3 contains 13 residues. In DNA, the CDR3 is TGTGCCAGCAGCCAAATGGTCAGTGAAAAACTGTTTTTT. It encodes CASSQMVSEKLFF.

The rearrangement links TRBV5-1 to TRBJ2-7; 9 bases align to TRBD1. V trimming: 2 bases; J trimming: 5 bases; junction bases outside the gene matches: 11. The CDR3 loop spans 16 amino acids. Germline CDR1 SGHRS, CDR2 YFSETQ. CDR3 protein: CASSFRQGQGGDEQYF. CDR3 nucleotides: TGCGCCAGCAGCTTTCGCCAGGGACAGGGAGGAGACGAGCAGTACTTC. The full variable domain, with the rest looked up from reference TRBV5-1 and TRBJ2-7, is KAGVTQTPRYLIKTRGQQVTLSCSPISGHRSVSWYQQTPGQGLQFLFEYFSETQRNKGNFPGRFSGRQFSNSRSEMNVSTLELGDSALYLCASSFRQGQGGDEQYFGPGTRLTVT.

The V and J genes are TRBV6-5 and TRBJ2-2, with 9 positions matching TRBD2. With V trimmed by 2 bases and J by 1 base, 2 bases remained unmatched. The CDR3 consists of 16 residues. Germline V gene lookup returns CDR1 MNHEY and CDR2 SVGAGI. The CDR3: CASSYRRGGNTGELFF. CDR3 nucleotides: TGTGCCAGCAGTTACCGGCGGGGGGGGAACACCGGGGAGCTGTTTTTT.

The chain couples TRBV7-9 to TRBJ1-2; 7 nucleotides align to TRBD1. After removal of 5 bases from V and 6 bases from J, the junction contained 6 bases not matched to a gene. This CDR3 spans 13 amino acids. The germline V gene has CDR1 SEHNR and CDR2 FQNEAQ (reference sequence). CDR3 loop: CASSPTGADGYTF. The CDR3 DNA is TGTGCCAGCAGCCCCACAGGGGCGGATGGCTACACCTTC.

The chain links TRBV7-2 to TRBJ1-3, with TRBD1 identical over 10 bases. The germline gives CDR1 SGHTA, CDR2 FQGNSA. The CDR3 totals 15 residues. Losses at the gene ends were 5 bases for V and 4 bases for J; bases not matched to a gene: 5. For the CDR3, the DNA is TGTGCCAGCAGCCCCGCGGACAGGGGGGGAAACACCATATATTTT. Translating it yields CASSPADRGGNTIYF. The variable domain in full, completed from reference TRBV7-2 and TRBJ1-3, reads GAGVSQSPSNKVTEKGKDVELRCDPISGHTALYWYRQSLGQGLEFLIYFQGNSAPDKSGLPSDRFSAERTGGSVSTLTIQRTQQEDSAVYLCASSPADRGGNTIYFGEGSWLTVV.

The chain's CDR3 is CASSSGGGKETQYF. The CDR3 nucleotides read TGTGCCAGCAGCTCCGGGGGTGGTAAAGAGACCCAGTACTTC. The chain employs TRBV7-7 and TRBJ2-5; a weak D match, TRBD2 (6 bases). CDR3 length: 14 amino acids. In germline, CDR1 is SSHAT, CDR2 FNYEAQ (reference sequence). V was shortened by 4 bases and J by 3 bases, with 12 bases between the two germline ends.

The J gene is TRBJ2-2, the V gene TRBV7-9, with D perhaps matching TRBD1 (7 bases). Germline V gene lookup returns CDR1 SEHNR and CDR2 FQNEAQ (reference sequence). V lost 4 bases, J lost 6 bases, and 15 bases lay in between. The CDR3 contains 15 residues. The CDR3 region has the DNA TGTGCCAGCAGCTCACCGACAGGGAGGTCCGGGGAGCTGTTTTTT. This gives the protein CASSSPTGRSGELFF.

V is TRBV5-1 and J is TRBJ2-1; D possibly corresponds to TRBD2 (5 bases). The CDR3 extends over 13 amino acids. Trimming shortened V by 3 bases and J by 10 bases, and 14 bases separated the two germline ends. Germline assignment: CDR1 SGHRS and CDR2 YFSETQ. The CDR3 DNA reads as TGCGCCAGCAGCTCCCAGGTCCCGGGGGAGCAGTTCTTC. Translated, it gives CASSSQVPGEQFF.

This clone showed up just once. The V and J genes are TRBV7-2 and TRBJ1-5; no clear D gene. V was clipped by 2 bases and J by 11 bases, with 10 bases between them. The CDR3 consists of 12 residues. The germline V gene has CDR1 SGHTA and CDR2 FQGNSA. For the CDR3, the DNA is TGTGCCAGCAGCTTATTACCCGAGGCCCAGCATTTT. Protein product: CASSLLPEAQHF.

The genes are TRBV30 and TRBJ1-5; 10 bases fit TRBD1. CDR3 length: 17 residues. After removal of 3 bases from V and 0 bases from J, the junction contained 8 bases not matched to a gene. The V gene's germline CDR1 is GTSNPN and CDR2 SVGIG (reference sequence). For the CDR3, the DNA is TGTGCCTGGAGCGGAGACAGGGGGCCCTATAGCAATCAGCCCCAGCATTTT. It encodes CAWSGDRGPYSNQPQHF.

The chain carries TRBV4-2 and TRBJ1-2; the D gene is possibly TRBD1 (6 bases). Trimming took off 4 bases at V and 3 bases at J, with 9 bases between the two ends. CDR1 and CDR2 from the germline V gene are LGHNA and YNFKEQ. This CDR3 is 13 amino acids long. The CDR3 bases are TGTGCCAGCAGCCTGGACAGTCACTATGGCTACACCTTC. Amino acid sequence: CASSLDSHYGYTF.

The chain joins TRBV2 to TRBJ1-4, with TRBD1 matching over 7 bases. Trimming at V came to 7 bases and at J to 0 bases, leaving 5 bases not matched to a gene. Germline V gene data show CDR1 as SNHLY and CDR2 as FYNNEI. The CDR3 contains 15 residues. This CDR3 is CASTNRGSTNEKLFF. CDR3 in DNA: TGTGCCAGCACAAACAGGGGATCAACTAATGAAAAACTGTTTTTT.

The chain is built from TRBV3-1 (or the pseudogene TRBV3-2) and TRBJ1-4; no clear D. This CDR3 is 13 amino acids long. The V and J ends lost 1 base and 8 bases respectively, with 8 bases between them. Germline V gives CDR1 LGHDT, CDR2 YNNKEL (reference sequence). CDR3 sequence: CASSQGRWEKLFF. CDR3 nucleotide sequence: TGTGCCAGCAGCCAAGGGAGATGGGAAAAACTGTTTTTT.

The rearrangement joins TRBV7-2 to TRBJ1-1, with D possibly being TRBD1 (5 bases). Germline V gene sequence: CDR1 SGHTA, CDR2 FQGNSA. The V end lost 3 bases, the J end lost 3 bases, and 8 bases lay between the germline ends. The CDR3 is 13 residues long. CDR3 DNA sequence: TGTGCCAGCAGCTTGGGGCTCCACACTGAAGCTTTCTTT. The encoded protein is CASSLGLHTEAFF. The complete variable domain, with remaining parts taken from reference TRBV7-2 and TRBJ1-1, reads GAGVSQSPSNKVTEKGKDVELRCDPISGHTALYWYRQSLGQGLEFLIYFQGNSAPDKSGLPSDRFSAERTGGSVSTLTIQRTQQEDSAVYLCASSLGLHTEAFFGQGTRLTVV.

V gene TRBV6-5 combines with J gene TRBJ1-3; perhaps TRBD1 as D (5 bases). V lost 4 bases and J 4 bases, leaving 8 bases between the germline ends. The length of the CDR3 is 13 residues. Germline V lookup: CDR1 MNHEY, CDR2 SVGAGI. The CDR3 region is CASSSPGGNTIYF. CDR3 DNA sequence: TGTGCCAGCAGTTCTCCAGGGGGAAACACCATATATTTT.

This clone has a single count. J is TRBJ1-5 and V is TRBV18, with 9 bases identical to TRBD1. Germline V CDR1 and CDR2: KGHSH, LQKENI. The CDR3 is 19 amino acids. The trim removed 2 bases at V and 3 bases at J, leaving 14 bases unmatched. The CDR3 sequence is CASSPWVAGDRATNQPQHF. The CDR3 DNA reads TGTGCCAGCTCACCATGGGTTGCGGGGGACAGGGCAACCAATCAGCCCCAGCATTTT.